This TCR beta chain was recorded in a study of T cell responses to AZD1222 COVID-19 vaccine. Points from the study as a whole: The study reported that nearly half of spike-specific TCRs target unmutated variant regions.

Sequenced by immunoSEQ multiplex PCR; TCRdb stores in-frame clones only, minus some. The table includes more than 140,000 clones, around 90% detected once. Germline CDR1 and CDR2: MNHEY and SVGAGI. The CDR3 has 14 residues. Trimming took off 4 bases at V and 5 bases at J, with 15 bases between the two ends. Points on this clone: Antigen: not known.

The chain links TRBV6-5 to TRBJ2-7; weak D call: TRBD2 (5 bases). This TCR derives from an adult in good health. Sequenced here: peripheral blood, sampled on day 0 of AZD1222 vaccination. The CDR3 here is CASSSRTPRDEQYF. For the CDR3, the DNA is TGTGCCAGCAGTTCACGGACCCCGAGGGACGAGCAGTACTTC.